The 8 T cell receptor beta chains presented below share a single source sample, sequenced in a study of T cell responses to AZD1222 COVID-19 vaccine. Repertoires were generated with immunoSEQ multiplex PCR, while TCRdb's copy carries only in-frame clones and drops some. The table has about 180,000 clones, around 93% seen once. The sequenced sample was peripheral blood, obtained 28 days after the second dose of the MenACWY control vaccine. The receptors here all came from an adult who received the MenACWY meningococcal vaccine as a control.

The chain couples TRBV19 to TRBJ1-1; possible D gene TRBD1, 6 bases. The CDR3 consists of 14 residues. Germline CDR1 and CDR2: LNHDA and SQIVND (reference sequence). Trimming took off 7 bases at V and 1 base at J, with 13 bases between the two ends. The CDR3 bases are TGTGCCAGTAAGACCGGACAGACGAACACTGAAGCTTTCTTT. It encodes CASKTGQTNTEAFF.

The rearrangement uses TRBV3-1 (or the pseudogene TRBV3-2) and TRBJ2-3, with TRBD1 identical over 9 bases. The germline V gene encodes CDR1 LGHDT and CDR2 YNNKEL (reference sequence). The CDR3 is made up of 14 amino acids. V shed 2 bases and J 6 bases; nucleotides not matched to a gene: 3. In nucleotides, the CDR3 is TGTGCCAGCAGCCAACAGACAGGGGGTGATACGCAGTATTTT. Residues: CASSQQTGGDTQYF.

The rearrangement uses TRBV4-1 and TRBJ1-5; D is undetermined. CDR1 is MGHRA, CDR2 YSYEKL, per germline. CDR3 length: 15 amino acids. V lost 1 base to trimming and J lost 5 bases, with 12 bases between them. CDR3 amino acids: CASSQGATGHQPQHF. In DNA, the CDR3 is TGCGCCAGCAGCCAAGGGGCCACGGGTCATCAGCCCCAGCATTTT.

The gene calls are TRBV2 and TRBJ2-6, with 7 bases fitting TRBD1. The CDR3 loop spans 17 amino acids. V lost 3 bases and J lost 7; bases outside the gene matches: 12. CDR1 and CDR2 from the germline V gene are SNHLY and FYNNEI. In DNA form, the CDR3 reads TGTGCCAGCAGTGATGGAGAGGGGGCGATTGGAGCCAACGTCCTGACTTTC. Its protein is CASSDGEGAIGANVLTF.

This chain joins TRBV7-2 and TRBJ1-6; a weak D match, TRBD1 (6 bases). CDR3 length: 14 residues. Germline values: CDR1 SGHTA, CDR2 FQGNSA. V gave up 8 bases and J gave up 7 bases, with 15 bases separating them. In DNA, the CDR3 is TGTGCCAGCTCAGGGGCGGGTACCAATTCACCCCTCCACTTT. As protein: CASSGAGTNSPLHF.

The chain uses TRBV6-2 or TRBV6-3 and TRBJ1-4; the match to TRBD1 covers 8 bases. The V and J ends lost 2 bases and 7 bases, in that order; junction bases with no gene match: 9. CDR1 MNHEY and CDR2 SVGEGT come from the germline V gene. This CDR3 spans 16 amino acids. The CDR3 spells CASSYGSRGLSEKLFF. In nucleotides, the CDR3 is TGTGCCAGCAGTTACGGGTCCAGGGGGCTGAGTGAAAAACTGTTTTTT.

This clone was recorded a few times. The chain has TRBV7-9 and TRBJ2-7; no clear D gene. From germline, CDR1 is SEHNR and CDR2 FQNEAQ (reference sequence). The CDR3 is 15 residues long. The germline V and J ends were trimmed by 5 bases and 1 base, with 15 bases remaining between them. DNA of the CDR3: TGTGCCAGCAGCCACCCCACAGCGACTTCCTACGAGCAGTACTTC. Amino acid sequence: CASSHPTATSYEQYF. The variable domain in full, completed from reference TRBV7-9 and TRBJ2-7, reads DTGVSQNPRHKITKRGQNVTFRCDPISEHNRLYWYRQTLGQGPEFLTYFQNEAQLEKSRLLSDRFSAERPKGSFSTLEIQRTEQGDSAMYLCASSHPTATSYEQYFGPGTRLTVT.

The chain recombines TRBV3-1 (or the pseudogene TRBV3-2) with TRBJ1-1; no clear D gene. CDR3 length: 14 residues. Germline loops: CDR1 LGHDT, CDR2 YNNKEL (reference sequence). V lost 4 bases and J 8 bases, leaving 17 bases between the germline ends. CDR3 nucleotides: TGTGCCAGCAGCCTTCGGCCAGCGGGGTTGGAAGCTTTCTTT. It yields the protein CASSLRPAGLEAFF.